The 27 T cell receptor beta chains listed next were all sequenced from one sample in a study of cytomegalovirus exposure and HLA in healthy donors. The study ran its PCR with 60 Vbeta and 13 Jbeta primers. Sequencing used immunoSEQ multiplex PCR; TCRdb keeps in-frame clones, though not all of them. The data hold fewer than 120,000 clones, with approximately 78% observed a single time. Sequences were obtained from PBMCs. The source is a woman in her twenties or thirties in good health and CMV-seronegative.

CDR3: CASSLELTGNNSPLHF. The DNA for the CDR3 is TGTGCCAGCAGCTTGGAACTTACAGGGAACAATTCACCCCTCCACTTT. The chain recombines TRBV5-6 with TRBJ1-6; maybe TRBD1 (6 bases). Germline V gives CDR1 SGHDT, CDR2 YYEEEE. V was clipped by 0 bases and J by 7 bases, with 14 bases between them. The CDR3 loop spans 16 amino acids.

The chain recombines TRBV7-6 with TRBJ2-6, with TRBD2 as a possible D gene (6 bases). The CDR3 covers 17 residues. Trimming removed 2 bases from V and 2 bases from J, with 13 bases in between. Germline V gene lookup returns CDR1 SGHVS and CDR2 FNYEAQ. CDR3 coding DNA: TGTGCCAGCAGCTTAAGGAGGGGCCCCCCTGGGGCCAACGTCCTGACTTTC. Residues: CASSLRRGPPGANVLTF.

This chain joins TRBV7-9 and TRBJ1-2, with D unclear. Germline V gives CDR1 SEHNR, CDR2 FQNEAQ (reference sequence). V was cut by 7 bases and J by 5 bases, with 14 bases left in between. This CDR3 is 13 amino acids long. CDR3 amino acids: CASTGILLYGYTF. Here the CDR3 DNA reads TGTGCCAGCACGGGAATTCTTCTTTATGGCTACACCTTC.

The rearrangement joins TRBV27 to TRBJ2-3, with D tentatively TRBD1 (6 bases). Germline V gene lookup returns CDR1 MNHEY and CDR2 SMNVEV (reference sequence). The CDR3 is 12 residues long. V lost 8 bases and J lost 4, with 10 bases in between. CDR3 DNA: TGTGCCAGCGGACAGTTCTCAGATACGCAGTATTTT. The encoded protein is CASGQFSDTQYF.

CDR3 region: CASSPGQGGTEAFF. The CDR3 DNA reads TGTGCCAGCAGTCCCGGACAGGGTGGGACTGAAGCTTTCTTT. The chain combines TRBV6-5 with TRBJ1-1; 8 positions agree with TRBD1. V lost 5 bases, J lost 5 bases, and 7 bases stayed unmatched. The CDR3 loop spans 14 amino acids. Per germline, CDR1 MNHEY and CDR2 SVGAGI.

The chain has TRBV7-2 and TRBJ2-1; TRBD1 might be the D (6 bases). In germline, CDR1 is SGHTA, CDR2 FQGNSA. Trimming pared 2 bases from V and 4 bases from J, leaving 12 bases between. The CDR3 length is 15 residues. This CDR3 is CASSLWDTQYNEQFF. DNA of the CDR3: TGTGCCAGCAGCTTATGGGACACCCAGTACAATGAGCAGTTCTTC.

The V and J genes are TRBV28 and TRBJ1-1; weak D call: TRBD1 (5 bases). V was clipped by 3 bases and J by 1 base, with 9 bases between them. Germline lookup yields CDR1 MDHEN and CDR2 SYDVKM. The CDR3 is 14 residues long. CDR3 bases: TGTGCCAGCAGTTTTGGGACTGGGAACACTGAAGCTTTCTTT. It specifies CASSFGTGNTEAFF. Filled out from reference TRBV28 and TRBJ1-1, the complete variable domain reads DVKVTQSSRYLVKRTGEKVFLECVQDMDHENMFWYRQDPGLGLRLIYFSYDVKMKEKGDIPEGYSVSREKKERFSLILESASTNQTSMYLCASSFGTGNTEAFFGQGTRLTVV.

The rearrangement links TRBV29-1 to TRBJ1-1, with D possibly matching TRBD1 (5 bases). The germline V gene encodes CDR1 SQVTM and CDR2 ANQGSEA. This CDR3 comprises 12 residues. The germline V and J ends were trimmed by 7 bases and 1 base, with 10 bases remaining between them. The CDR3 region is CSAATGNTEAFF. The CDR3 nucleotides are TGCAGCGCCGCCACAGGGAACACTGAAGCTTTCTTT.

The J gene is TRBJ2-7, the V gene TRBV7-9, with TRBD1 matching over 7 bases. With V trimmed by 5 bases and J by 5 bases, 15 bases remained unmatched. This CDR3 region has 16 residues. The germline V gene encodes CDR1 SEHNR and CDR2 FQNEAQ (reference sequence). CDR3 in amino acids: CASSTPVETGHDEQYF. Here the CDR3 DNA reads TGTGCCAGCAGCACCCCCGTGGAGACAGGGCACGACGAGCAGTACTTC.

The chain is built from TRBV9 and TRBJ1-5; 8 bases are a match to TRBD1. The junction had 4 bases not matched to a gene; V was cut back by 3 bases and J by 8 bases. This CDR3 region has 13 residues. Germline loops: CDR1 SGDLS, CDR2 YYNGEE. CDR3 protein: CASSASQGEPQHF. The CDR3 DNA follows: TGTGCCAGCAGCGCCTCACAGGGGGAGCCCCAGCATTTT.

V gene TRBV6-6 combines with J gene TRBJ2-5; D is possibly TRBD2 (6 bases). The CDR3 extends over 14 amino acids. Trimming shortened V by 5 bases and J by 5 bases, and 15 bases separated the two germline ends. CDR1 MNHNY and CDR2 SVGAGI come from the germline V gene (reference sequence). The CDR3 here is CASSPLAGMETQYF. The CDR3 DNA is TGTGCCAGCAGTCCCCTCGCGGGGATGGAGACCCAGTACTTC.

This sequence joins TRBV7-2 and TRBJ1-2; 7 nucleotides match TRBD1. The CDR3 covers 14 residues. Trimming at V came to 4 bases and at J to 4 bases, leaving 6 bases not matched to a gene. Germline V lookup: CDR1 SGHTA, CDR2 FQGNSA. The CDR3 spells CASSSGTVAYGYTF. The CDR3 coding sequence is TGTGCCAGCAGCTCAGGGACAGTCGCCTATGGCTACACCTTC.

The chain recombines TRBV11-2 with TRBJ1-4; D is ambiguous. This CDR3 is 16 amino acids long. The V end was cut by 0 bases, the J end by 6 bases, with 14 bases between. Germline V lookup: CDR1 SGHAT, CDR2 FQNNGV. Written as DNA, the CDR3 is TGTGCCAGCAGCTTAGATCGGGGAGGGATCCATGAAAAACTGTTTTTT. Translated: CASSLDRGGIHEKLFF.

Worth noting for this clone: The sample carries other DNA sequences with the same CDR3. The chain joins TRBV4-1 to TRBJ1-2, with a possible D match to TRBD1 (5 bases). Trimming shortened V by 0 bases and J by 5 bases, and 10 bases separated the two germline ends. Per the germline V gene, CDR1 is MGHRA and CDR2 is YSYEKL. CDR3 length: 14 residues. CDR3 coding DNA: TGCGCCAGCAGCCAAGACAGGGTAGGGTATGGCTACACCTTC. Translation gives CASSQDRVGYGYTF.

Comment on this clone: The sample holds other DNA sequences that translate to the same CDR3. This sequence joins TRBV29-1 and TRBJ2-3; 9 bases match TRBD2. Trimming removed 3 bases from V and 4 bases from J; junction bases left unmatched: 5. Germline V gene data show CDR1 as SQVTM and CDR2 as ANQGSEA. The CDR3 has 14 residues. CDR3 residues: CSVDQLAGSDTQYF. The DNA of the CDR3 is TGCAGCGTTGATCAGCTAGCGGGGTCAGATACGCAGTATTTT.

The V gene is TRBV6-5, the J gene TRBJ2-2; maybe TRBD2 (5 bases). The CDR3 sequence is 14 residues long. V gave up 4 bases and J gave up 1 base, with 7 bases separating them. Germline lookup yields CDR1 MNHEY and CDR2 SVGAGI. CDR3 sequence (DNA): TGTGCCAGCAGTTTTGAGGGGAACACCGGGGAGCTGTTTTTT. Residues: CASSFEGNTGELFF.

The chain couples TRBV5-1 to TRBJ2-1; 10 bases are shared with TRBD2. This CDR3 spans 17 amino acids. Germline CDR1 and CDR2: SGHRS and YFSETQ. The V and J ends lost 0 bases and 3 bases, in that order; junction bases with no gene match: 6. CDR3 nucleotide sequence: TGCGCCAGCAGCTTGGGCCGGACTAGCGGAGACTACAATGAGCAGTTCTTC. Its protein is CASSLGRTSGDYNEQFF.

The chain is built from TRBV19 and TRBJ1-1, with 9 bases that match TRBD1. The CDR3 runs 14 residues. In germline, CDR1 is LNHDA, CDR2 SQIVND (reference sequence). V dropped 6 bases and J dropped 4; count of bases not matched to a gene: 6. CDR3 in amino acids: CASRGQGLGTEAFF. The CDR3 DNA sequence: TGTGCCAGTAGAGGACAGGGGTTGGGCACTGAAGCTTTCTTT.

V gene TRBV11-2 combines with J gene TRBJ1-2, with D hard to call. V lost 3 bases and J lost 3, with 8 bases in between. CDR3 size: 13 residues. Looked up from germline, CDR1 is SGHAT and CDR2 is FQNNGV. CDR3 sequence: CASSFSQHYGYTF. The CDR3, as DNA: TGTGCCAGCAGCTTTTCACAACACTATGGCTACACCTTC.

This clone appeared a single time. The chain links TRBV28 to TRBJ2-7; TRBD1 matches 9 bases. J was trimmed by 1 base and V by 6 bases; bases with no gene match: 10. This CDR3 region has 16 residues. CDR1 and CDR2 (germline): MDHEN, SYDVKM. CDR3 sequence: CASRRAGTGPSYEQYF. CDR3 DNA sequence: TGTGCCAGCAGGCGGGCCGGGACAGGGCCGTCCTACGAGCAGTACTTC.

The gene calls are TRBV10-3 and TRBJ2-7; 7 nucleotides align to TRBD1. Trimming took 6 bases from V and 0 from J; bases not matched to a gene: 5. The CDR3 is made up of 14 amino acids. Germline V gene sequence: CDR1 ENHRY, CDR2 SYGVKD. The CDR3 coding sequence is TGTGCCATCAGCTGGGGACAGAGCTCCTACGAGCAGTACTTC. Its translation: CAISWGQSSYEQYF.

This clone was detected only once. V and J are TRBV7-2 and TRBJ2-2, with D maybe TRBD1 (5 bases). With 1 base removed from V and 7 bases from J, the gap between germline ends came to 16 bases. Per germline, CDR1 SGHTA and CDR2 FQGNSA. The CDR3 covers 16 residues. CDR3 DNA: TGTGCCAGCAGCTTAGTCCCAGGGTTCGCTGGCGGGGAGCTGTTTTTT. As protein: CASSLVPGFAGGELFF. The full variable domain, its missing parts supplied by reference TRBV7-2 and TRBJ2-2, is GAGVSQSPSNKVTEKGKDVELRCDPISGHTALYWYRQSLGQGLEFLIYFQGNSAPDKSGLPSDRFSAERTGGSVSTLTIQRTQQEDSAVYLCASSLVPGFAGGELFFGEGSRLTVL.

The rearrangement uses TRBV4-1 and TRBJ2-7; weak D call: TRBD2 (5 bases). V was trimmed by 4 bases and J by 3 bases, leaving 19 bases between them. The germline V gene has CDR1 MGHRA and CDR2 YSYEKL. The CDR3 covers 16 residues. The CDR3 sequence: CASSRTDGPEGYEQYF. The CDR3 nucleotides read TGCGCCAGCAGCCGCACCGACGGACCCGAGGGCTACGAGCAGTACTTC.

This clone was detected a few times. J is TRBJ1-4 and V is TRBV4-3; no definite D call. V was clipped by 3 bases and J by 3 bases, with 14 bases between them. The V gene's germline CDR1 is LGHNA and CDR2 YSLEER. CDR3 length equals 16 residues. The CDR3 spells CASSHEGGMANEKLFF. CDR3 coding DNA: TGCGCCAGCAGCCATGAAGGCGGTATGGCTAATGAAAAACTGTTTTTT.

V is TRBV25-1 and J is TRBJ1-1; possibly TRBD1 for D (5 bases). The CDR3 consists of 15 residues. Germline V gene lookup returns CDR1 MGHDK and CDR2 SYGVNS. V lost 3 bases and J 0 bases, leaving 11 bases between the germline ends. Written as DNA, the CDR3 is TGTGCCAGCAGTGACAGGGCCTTGATGAACACTGAAGCTTTCTTT. Its translation is CASSDRALMNTEAFF.

CDR3 bases: TGCGCCAGCAGCCAAGTCGGGACAGGGGCGGGTAATGAAAAACTGTTTTTT. Translated, it gives CASSQVGTGAGNEKLFF. The V gene is TRBV4-1, the J gene TRBJ1-4, with TRBD1 matching over 10 bases. The length of the CDR3 is 17 residues. V shed 1 base, J shed 4 bases, and the junction held 6 bases outside the gene matches. From germline, CDR1 is MGHRA and CDR2 YSYEKL.

This chain links TRBV19 with TRBJ2-3, with D perhaps TRBD2 (5 bases). Between the trimmed V and J ends, which lost 0 bases and 2 bases, there was a span of 9 bases. This CDR3 contains 15 residues. The germline V gene encodes CDR1 LNHDA and CDR2 SQIVND (reference sequence). As DNA, the CDR3 is TGTGCCAGTAGTATAGAGACTACCTTCACAGATACGCAGTATTTT. Its protein product is CASSIETTFTDTQYF.